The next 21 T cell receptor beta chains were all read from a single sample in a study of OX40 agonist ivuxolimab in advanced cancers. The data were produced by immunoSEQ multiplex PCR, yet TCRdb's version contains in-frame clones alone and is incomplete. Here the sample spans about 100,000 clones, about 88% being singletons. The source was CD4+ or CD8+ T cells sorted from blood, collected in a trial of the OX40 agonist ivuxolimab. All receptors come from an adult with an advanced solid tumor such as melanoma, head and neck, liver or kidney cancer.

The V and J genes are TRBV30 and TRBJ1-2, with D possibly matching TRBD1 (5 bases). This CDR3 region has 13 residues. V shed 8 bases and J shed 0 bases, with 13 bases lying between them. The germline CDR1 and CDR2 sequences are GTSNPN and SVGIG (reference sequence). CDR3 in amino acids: CAGLDKTNYGYTF. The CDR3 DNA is TGTGCCGGGTTGGACAAGACTAACTATGGCTACACCTTC.

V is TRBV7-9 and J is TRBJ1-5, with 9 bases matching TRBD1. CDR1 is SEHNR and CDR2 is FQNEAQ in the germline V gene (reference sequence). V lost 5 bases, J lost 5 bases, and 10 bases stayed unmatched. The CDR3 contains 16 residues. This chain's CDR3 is CASSHGQGIGDQPQHF. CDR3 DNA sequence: TGTGCCAGCAGCCATGGACAGGGGATTGGGGATCAGCCCCAGCATTTT. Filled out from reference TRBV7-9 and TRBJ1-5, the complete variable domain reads DTGVSQNPRHKITKRGQNVTFRCDPISEHNRLYWYRQTLGQGPEFLTYFQNEAQLEKSRLLSDRFSAERPKGSFSTLEIQRTEQGDSAMYLCASSHGQGIGDQPQHFGDGTRLSIL.

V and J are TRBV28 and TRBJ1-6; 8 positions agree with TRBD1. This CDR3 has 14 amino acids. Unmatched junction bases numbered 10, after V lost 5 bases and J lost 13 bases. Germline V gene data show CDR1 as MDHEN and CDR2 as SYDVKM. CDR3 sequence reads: CASSLDRVILPLHF. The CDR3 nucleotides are TGTGCCAGCAGTCTGGACAGGGTTATATTGCCCCTCCACTTT.

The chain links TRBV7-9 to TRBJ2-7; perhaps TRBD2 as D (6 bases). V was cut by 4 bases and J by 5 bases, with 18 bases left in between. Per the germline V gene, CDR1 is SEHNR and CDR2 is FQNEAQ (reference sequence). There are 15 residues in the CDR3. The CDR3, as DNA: TGTGCCAGCAGCTCGGGGGTAAAGCTCGGCCACGAGCAGTACTTC. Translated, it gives CASSSGVKLGHEQYF.

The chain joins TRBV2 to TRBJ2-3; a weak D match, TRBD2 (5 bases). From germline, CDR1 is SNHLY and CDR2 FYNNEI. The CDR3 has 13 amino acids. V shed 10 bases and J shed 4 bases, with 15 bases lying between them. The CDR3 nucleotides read TGTGCCACCGCGGGTCGCGGTTCAGATACGCAGTATTTT. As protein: CATAGRGSDTQYF.

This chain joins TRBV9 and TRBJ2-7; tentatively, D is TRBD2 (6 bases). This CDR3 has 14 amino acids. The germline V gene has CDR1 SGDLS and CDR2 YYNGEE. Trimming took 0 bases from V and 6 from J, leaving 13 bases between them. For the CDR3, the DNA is TGTGCCAGCAGCGTAGGGGGGGTAGATGGCGAGCAGTACTTC. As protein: CASSVGGVDGEQYF.

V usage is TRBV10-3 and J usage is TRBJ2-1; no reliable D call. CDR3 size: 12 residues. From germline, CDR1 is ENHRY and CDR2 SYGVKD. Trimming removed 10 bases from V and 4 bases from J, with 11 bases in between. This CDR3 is CANGFSYNEQFF. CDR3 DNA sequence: TGTGCCAACGGGTTTTCTTACAATGAGCAGTTCTTC.

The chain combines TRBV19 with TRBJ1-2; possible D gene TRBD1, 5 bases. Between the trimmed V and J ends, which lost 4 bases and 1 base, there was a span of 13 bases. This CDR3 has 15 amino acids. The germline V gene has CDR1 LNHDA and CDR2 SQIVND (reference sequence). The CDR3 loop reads CASSTYGGSNYGYTF. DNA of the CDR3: TGTGCCAGTAGTACCTACGGGGGGAGTAACTATGGCTACACCTTC. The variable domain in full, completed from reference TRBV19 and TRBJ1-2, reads DGGITQSPKYLFRKEGQNVTLSCEQNLNHDAMYWYRQDPGQGLRLIYYSQIVNDFQKGDIAEGYSVSREKKESFPLTVTSAQKNPTAFYLCASSTYGGSNYGYTFGSGTRLTVV.

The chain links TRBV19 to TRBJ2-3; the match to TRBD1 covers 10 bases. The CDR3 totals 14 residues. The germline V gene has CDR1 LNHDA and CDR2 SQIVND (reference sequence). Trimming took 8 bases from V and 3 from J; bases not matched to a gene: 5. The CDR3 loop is CASSWTGGTDTQYF. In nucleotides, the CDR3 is TGTGCCAGTTCCTGGACAGGGGGGACAGATACGCAGTATTTT.

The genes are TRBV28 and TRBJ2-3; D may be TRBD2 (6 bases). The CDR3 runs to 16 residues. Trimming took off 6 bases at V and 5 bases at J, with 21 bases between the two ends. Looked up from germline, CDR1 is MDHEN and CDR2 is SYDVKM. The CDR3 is CASRSRRRTMGDTQYF. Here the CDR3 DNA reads TGTGCCAGCAGATCGAGACGGCGGACTATGGGAGATACGCAGTATTTT.

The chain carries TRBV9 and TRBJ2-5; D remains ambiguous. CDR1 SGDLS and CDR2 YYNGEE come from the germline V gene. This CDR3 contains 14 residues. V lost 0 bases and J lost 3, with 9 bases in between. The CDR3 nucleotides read TGTGCCAGCAGCGTAGCAGGCAGAAAAGAGACCCAGTACTTC. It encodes CASSVAGRKETQYF.

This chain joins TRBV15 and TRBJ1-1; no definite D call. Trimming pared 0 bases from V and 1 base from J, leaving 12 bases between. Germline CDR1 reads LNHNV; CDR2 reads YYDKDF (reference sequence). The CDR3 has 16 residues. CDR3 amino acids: CATSRDWIGANTEAFF. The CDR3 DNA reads TGTGCCACCAGCAGAGATTGGATAGGTGCGAACACTGAAGCTTTCTTT.

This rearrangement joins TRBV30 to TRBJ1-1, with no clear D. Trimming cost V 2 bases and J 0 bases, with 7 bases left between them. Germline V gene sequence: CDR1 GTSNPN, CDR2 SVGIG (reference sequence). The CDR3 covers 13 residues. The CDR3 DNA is TGTGCCTGGAGTTGGGGTGTGAACACTGAAGCTTTCTTT. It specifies CAWSWGVNTEAFF.

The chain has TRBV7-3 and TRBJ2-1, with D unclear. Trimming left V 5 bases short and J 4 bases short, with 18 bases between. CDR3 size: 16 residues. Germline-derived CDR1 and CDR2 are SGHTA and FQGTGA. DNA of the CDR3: TGTGCCAGCAGCCCACGGCCTGGCGGACCGTACAATGAGCAGTTCTTC. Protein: CASSPRPGGPYNEQFF.

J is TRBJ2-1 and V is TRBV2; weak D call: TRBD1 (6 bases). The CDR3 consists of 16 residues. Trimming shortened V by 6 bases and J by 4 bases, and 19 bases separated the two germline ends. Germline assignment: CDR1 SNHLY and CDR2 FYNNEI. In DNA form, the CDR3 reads TGTGCCAGCAGCGACTGGATGGGGACAACATACAATGAGCAGTTCTTC. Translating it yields CASSDWMGTTYNEQFF.

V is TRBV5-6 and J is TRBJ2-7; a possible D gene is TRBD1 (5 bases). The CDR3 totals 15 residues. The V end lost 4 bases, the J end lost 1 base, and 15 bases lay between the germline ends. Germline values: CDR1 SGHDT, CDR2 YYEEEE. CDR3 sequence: CASSRTPPASYEQYF. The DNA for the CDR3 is TGTGCCAGCAGCCGGACACCGCCGGCTTCCTACGAGCAGTACTTC.

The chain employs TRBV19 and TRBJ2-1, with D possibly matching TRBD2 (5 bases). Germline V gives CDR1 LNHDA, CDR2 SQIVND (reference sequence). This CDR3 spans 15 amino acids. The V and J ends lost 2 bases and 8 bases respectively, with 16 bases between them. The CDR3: CASSIRSAGGDEQFF. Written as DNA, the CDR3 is TGTGCCAGTAGTATACGGAGCGCGGGTGGGGATGAGCAGTTCTTC.

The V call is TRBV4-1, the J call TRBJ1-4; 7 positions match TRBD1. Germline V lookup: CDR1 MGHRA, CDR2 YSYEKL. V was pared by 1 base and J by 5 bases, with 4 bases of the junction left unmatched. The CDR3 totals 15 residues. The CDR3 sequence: CASSQAGTENEKLFF. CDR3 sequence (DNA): TGCGCCAGCAGCCAAGCCGGGACAGAGAATGAAAAACTGTTTTTT.

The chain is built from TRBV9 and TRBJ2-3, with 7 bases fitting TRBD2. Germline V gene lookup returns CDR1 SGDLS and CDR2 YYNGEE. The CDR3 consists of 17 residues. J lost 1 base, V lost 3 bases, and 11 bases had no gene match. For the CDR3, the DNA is TGTGCCAGCAGCGCATTGAGCGGGGTCCTTGGCACAGATACGCAGTATTTT. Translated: CASSALSGVLGTDTQYF.

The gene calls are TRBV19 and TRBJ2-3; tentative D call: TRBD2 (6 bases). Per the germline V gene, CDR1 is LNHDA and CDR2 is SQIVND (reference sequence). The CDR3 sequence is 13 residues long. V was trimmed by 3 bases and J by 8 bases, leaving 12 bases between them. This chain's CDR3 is CASSIGPGATQYF. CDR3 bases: TGTGCCAGTAGTATCGGTCCGGGAGCTACGCAGTATTTT.

This CDR3 is CASSSNVLSSYNEQFF. CDR3 coding DNA: TGCGCCAGCAGCTCTAACGTACTTAGCTCCTACAATGAGCAGTTCTTC. J is TRBJ2-1 and V is TRBV5-1; D is uncertain. Germline V CDR1 and CDR2: SGHRS, YFSETQ. Between the trimmed V and J ends, which lost 3 bases and 0 bases, there was a span of 13 bases. The CDR3 length is 16 residues.